These T cell receptor beta chains were read from a single sample in a study of T-cell memory formation after mild COVID-19. A single record per CDR3 protein comes from TCRdb applying MiXCR to the 5' RACE reads. The table has around 430,000 distinct CDR3 sequences, approximately 15% seen once. The sequenced sample consisted of PBMCs or a T cell subset sorted from them (not recorded which). The receptors were sampled from a young man who had mild COVID-19 (a few samples of this study predate the infection). Cell type and time point are not known. Both conserved end residues are part of each CDR3. A D gene is named only where the DNA matches it firmly. Part of the rows lack a size; the others show once, few, many or a class for expanded clones.

TRBV13	TRBJ1-4	.	.	CASSFGGEKEKLFF	TGTGCCAGCAGCTTTGGAGGGGAGAAGGAAAAACTGTTTTTT
TRBV4-2	TRBJ1-2	.	.	CASSQEGRLYYGYTF	TGTGCCAGCAGCCAGGAGGGACGGCTTTACTATGGCTACACCTTC
TRBV6-2/TRBV6-3	TRBJ2-6	.	.	CASSWSSSGANVLTF	TGTGCCAGCAGTTGGTCCAGCTCTGGGGCCAACGTCCTGACTTTC
TRBV7-2	TRBJ1-5	.	.	CASSFEFQPQHF	TGTGCCAGCAGCTTCGAGTTTCAGCCCCAGCATTTT
TRBV18	TRBJ2-3	once	.	CAISPMGGADTQYF	TGTGCCATCTCACCAATGGGGGGCGCAGATACGCAGTATTTT
TRBV4-1	TRBJ1-1	few	.	CASNPSPAADTEAFF	TGCGCCAGCAACCCCTCCCCTGCAGCTGACACTGAAGCTTTCTTT
TRBV6-1	TRBJ1-5	few	.	CASLPGGLQPQHF	TGTGCCAGCCTCCCCGGGGGGCTACAGCCCCAGCATTTT
TRBV7-8	TRBJ1-2	.	TRBD1	CASSSRTGGAYGYTF	TGTGCCAGCAGCTCCAGGACAGGGGGCGCCTATGGCTACACCTTC
TRBV28	TRBJ1-1	once	TRBD1	CASSLVGQGYGAFF	TGTGCCAGCAGTTTAGTGGGACAGGGTTATGGAGCTTTCTTT
TRBV7-6	TRBJ2-3	few	.	CASSLVAPAGALTDTQYF	TGTGCCAGCAGCTTAGTCGCGCCGGCGGGGGCCCTCACAGATACGCAGTATTTT
TRBV7-2	TRBJ1-2	few	TRBD1	CASSSRQGLDGYTF	TGTGCCAGCAGCTCTCGACAGGGTTTAGATGGCTACACCTTC
TRBV5-1	TRBJ2-2	.	.	CASSLARETGELFF	TGCGCCAGCAGCTTGGCCCGCGAAACCGGGGAGCTGTTTTTT
TRBV6-2/TRBV6-3	TRBJ1-1	few	.	CASREQALNTEAFF	TGTGCCAGCAGAGAACAGGCTCTGAACACTGAAGCTTTCTTT
TRBV4-2	TRBJ1-4	few	.	CASSQDSRHKLFF	TGTGCCAGCAGCCAAGATTCGCGCCACAAACTGTTTTTT
TRBV6-5	TRBJ1-1	.	.	CASTDRVTEAFF	TGTGCCAGCACCGATAGGGTAACTGAAGCTTTCTTT
TRBV5-6	TRBJ2-7	many	.	CASTSEGGLDYEQYF	TGTGCCAGCACCTCGGAGGGGGGATTGGACTACGAGCAGTACTTC
TRBV12-3/TRBV12-4	TRBJ2-2	few	.	CASGQQNTGELFF	TGTGCCAGCGGGCAGCAGAACACCGGGGAGCTGTTTTTT
TRBV29-1	TRBJ2-3	few	.	CSVEHHTGFTDTQYF	TGCAGCGTTGAACACCACACAGGGTTTACAGATACGCAGTATTTT
TRBV4-1	TRBJ1-1	.	.	CASSHRQEGAEAFF	TGCGCCAGCAGCCATCGCCAAGAAGGCGCTGAAGCTTTCTTT
TRBV27	TRBJ2-1	.	.	CASSWGTGVGNEQFF	TGTGCCAGCAGTTGGGGGACCGGCGTGGGGAATGAGCAGTTCTTC
TRBV7-2	TRBJ2-4	once	.	CASSHSRDSRNIQYF	TGTGCCAGCAGCCATTCCCGGGATTCTAGAAACATTCAGTACTTC
TRBV27	TRBJ2-3	.	TRBD2	CASSLSGRGGPDTQYF	TGTGCCAGCAGTTTATCGGGGCGGGGGGGCCCTGATACGCAGTATTTT
TRBV20-1	TRBJ2-3	few	.	CSASFGAGADTQYF	.
TRBV7-6	TRBJ2-3	few	.	CASSLAQMDTQYF	TGTGCCAGCAGCTTAGCGCAGATGGATACGCAGTATTTT
TRBV12-3/TRBV12-4	TRBJ2-2	.	.	CASLAWAFYTGELFF	TGTGCCAGCTTGGCTTGGGCATTTTACACCGGGGAGCTGTTTTTT
TRBV6-2/TRBV6-3	TRBJ1-2	.	.	CASSYELYGYTF	TGTGCCAGCAGTTACGAGTTATATGGCTACACCTTC
TRBV10-3	TRBJ2-7	.	.	CAIRYEDGLYEQYF	TGTGCCATCAGGTATGAGGACGGACTCTACGAGCAGTACTTC
TRBV4-1	TRBJ2-1	many	TRBD2	CASSQETESGGARYEQFF	TGCGCCAGCAGCCAAGAGACGGAGAGCGGGGGGGCCCGGTATGAGCAGTTCTTC
TRBV9	TRBJ2-5	.	.	CASSALGSQETQYF	TGTGCCAGCAGCGCTCTAGGATCACAAGAGACCCAGTACTTC
TRBV29-1	TRBJ1-1	few	.	CSVVPGAGSAEAFF	TGCAGCGTTGTACCAGGGGCGGGCAGCGCTGAAGCTTTCTTT
TRBV20-1	TRBJ2-2	few	.	CSARAGWAGELFF	TGCAGTGCTAGGGCCGGTTGGGCCGGGGAGCTGTTTTTT
TRBV20-1	TRBJ1-6	few	.	CSARVGGDDSPLHF	TGCAGTGCTAGAGTTGGGGGTGATGATTCACCCCTCCACTTT
TRBV6-5	TRBJ2-2	.	.	CASSYGGAGELFF	TGTGCCAGCAGTTACGGCGGGGCCGGGGAGCTGTTTTTT
TRBV28	TRBJ1-2	few	.	CASRPTRGGRGYGYTF	TGTGCCAGCCGACCAACGCGGGGGGGTCGTGGCTATGGCTACACCTTC
TRBV9	TRBJ2-3	.	.	CASSPSSRTITRYTQYF	TGTGCCAGCAGCCCCAGCTCCCGAACTATTACGCGATATACGCAGTATTTT
TRBV6-5	TRBJ2-2	.	.	CASRRTENTGELFF	TGTGCCAGCAGACGGACAGAGAACACCGGGGAGCTGTTTTTT
TRBV6-4	TRBJ1-2	many	TRBD1	CASSDSPGQGAESYTF	TGTGCCAGCAGTGACTCCCCCGGGCAGGGGGCAGAGAGCTACACCTTC
TRBV4-1	TRBJ2-3	many	TRBD2	CASSPYSGLVTQYF	TGCGCCAGCAGCCCCTACTCGGGACTAGTGACGCAGTATTTT
TRBV13	TRBJ1-1	.	TRBD1	CASSRGSTGGTEAFF	TGTGCCAGCAGCCGAGGGAGTACAGGGGGAACTGAAGCTTTCTTT
TRBV5-1	TRBJ1-4	.	TRBD1	CASSFGTGSGEKLFF	TGCGCCAGCAGCTTCGGGACAGGGTCAGGTGAAAAACTGTTTTTT
TRBV24-1	TRBJ1-1	many	.	CATSDTARTEAFF	TGTGCCACCAGTGATACAGCGAGGACTGAAGCTTTCTTT
TRBV27	TRBJ2-1	.	.	CASSRTVDEQFF	TGTGCCAGCAGCAGGACAGTGGATGAGCAGTTCTTC
TRBV4-2	TRBJ1-2	.	TRBD1	CASSQGSGTGGDGYTF	TGTGCCAGCAGCCAAGGATCCGGGACAGGGGGTGATGGCTACACCTTC
TRBV27	TRBJ2-2	.	TRBD2	CASSYRLASGELFF	TGTGCCAGCAGTTATCGACTAGCTTCCGGGGAGCTGTTTTTT
TRBV28	TRBJ2-2	few	TRBD1	CASTFQGAGELFF	TGTGCCAGCACATTCCAGGGGGCCGGGGAGCTGTTTTTT
TRBV28	TRBJ2-2	many	TRBD2	CASCTSGGGTGELFF	TGTGCCAGCTGTACTAGCGGGGGGGGCACCGGGGAGCTGTTTTTT
TRBV7-9	TRBJ2-1	few	.	CASSLVRYMGEQFF	TGTGCCAGCAGCTTGGTCCGTTACATGGGTGAGCAGTTCTTC
TRBV4-1	TRBJ2-3	many	TRBD2	CASSARGGPSTDTQYF	TGCGCCAGCAGCGCTCGCGGGGGGCCGAGCACAGATACGCAGTATTTT
TRBV5-1	TRBJ2-3	.	.	CASSLNNSPDTQYF	TGCGCCAGCAGTCTTAATAACAGCCCAGATACGCAGTATTTT